The clone carrying this T cell receptor (beta chain) came up a few times. What it binds is not known. The data originate from a study of CD8+CD57+ T cells in acquired aplastic anemia. As for the study in general: Sorted CD4+ and CD8+ cells gave a mean 3.2 ug DNA, range roughly 0.19 to 30 ug. Study-level findings and limits: Common to patients and controls were about 31 CD8+ CDR3 sequences. For CD8+ Simpson's diversity, patients and controls showed no significant difference.

V was clipped by 0 bases and J by 4 bases, with 12 bases between them. The CDR3 is 15 amino acids. Germline lookup yields CDR1 LNHDA and CDR2 SQIVND (reference sequence). Genomic DNA provided the template from which TCR beta VDJ and CDR3 profiles were obtained. TCRdb re-called the reads with MiXCR, one entry per CDR3 protein. The data contain 150,000 to 200,000 distinct CDR3 sequences, over 60% of them singletons. Sample: sorted CD4+, CD8+, or CD8+CD57+ T cells (not recorded which) from PBMCs. The genes are TRBV19 and TRBJ1-1; D is uncertain. The sequence came from a human donor with severe aplastic anemia or a healthy control (not recorded which). The CDR3 DNA reads as TGTGCCAGTAGTATAGATTCTCGAGGCGGCACTGAAGCTTTCTTT. This codes for CASSIDSRGGTEAFF.